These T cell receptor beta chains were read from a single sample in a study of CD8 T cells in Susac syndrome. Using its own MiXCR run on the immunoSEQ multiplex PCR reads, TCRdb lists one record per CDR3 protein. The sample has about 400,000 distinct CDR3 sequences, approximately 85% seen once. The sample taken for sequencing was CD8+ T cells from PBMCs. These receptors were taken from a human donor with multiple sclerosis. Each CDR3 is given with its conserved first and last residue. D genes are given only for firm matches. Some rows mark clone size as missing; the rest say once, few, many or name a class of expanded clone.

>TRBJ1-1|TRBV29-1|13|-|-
CSVEEQGGTEAFF
TGCAGCGTTGAGGAGCAGGGAGGCACTGAAGCTTTCTTT
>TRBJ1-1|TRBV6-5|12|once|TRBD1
CASSYGGTDAFF
TGTGCCAGCAGTTACGGTGGGACAGATGCTTTCTTT
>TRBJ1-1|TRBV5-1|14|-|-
CASSFGHSNTEAFF
TGCGCCAGCAGCTTTGGACACTCTAACACTGAAGCTTTCTTT
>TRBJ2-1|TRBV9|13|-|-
CASSSIEAHEQFF
TGTGCCAGCAGCTCAATTGAAGCACATGAGCAGTTCTTC
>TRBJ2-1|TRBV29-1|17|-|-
CSVEDRGLAGTYNEQFF
TGCAGCGTTGAAGATCGGGGCCTGGCAGGCACCTACAATGAGCAGTTCTTC
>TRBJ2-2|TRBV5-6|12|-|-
CASSRQIGELFF
TGTGCCAGCAGCCGTCAAATAGGGGAGCTGTTTTTT
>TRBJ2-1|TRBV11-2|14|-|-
CASSVPGLYNEQFF
TGTGCCAGCAGCGTACCGGGACTTTACAATGAGCAGTTCTTC
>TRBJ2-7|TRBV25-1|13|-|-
CASSESGIYEQYF
TGTGCCAGCAGTGAATCAGGAATCTACGAGCAGTACTTC
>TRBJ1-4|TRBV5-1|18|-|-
CASSLDGGALLPNEKLFF
TGCGCCAGCAGCTTGGATGGTGGAGCCCTACTACCGAATGAAAAACTGTTTTTT
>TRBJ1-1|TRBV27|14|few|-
CASSLVGGNTEAFF
TGTGCCAGCAGCTTAGTTGGGGGGAACACTGAAGCTTTCTTT
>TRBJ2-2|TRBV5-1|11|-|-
CASMLGPQLFF
TGCGCCAGTATGCTAGGCCCGCAGCTGTTTTTT
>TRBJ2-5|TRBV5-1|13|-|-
CASSLITGETQYF
TGCGCCAGCAGCTTAATAACAGGAGAGACCCAGTACTTC
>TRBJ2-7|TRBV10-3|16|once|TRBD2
CAISEDWREWTYEQYF
TGTGCCATCAGTGAAGATTGGCGGGAGTGGACCTACGAGCAGTACTTC
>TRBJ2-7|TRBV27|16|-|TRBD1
CASSFISGTEASKQYF
TGTGCCAGCAGTTTTATCTCTGGGACAGAGGCTAGCAAGCAGTACTTC
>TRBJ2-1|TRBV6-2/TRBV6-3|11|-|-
CAIGIPNEQFF
TGTGCCATCGGGATTCCTAATGAGCAGTTCTTC
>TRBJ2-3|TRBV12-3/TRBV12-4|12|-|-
CASSFMGDTQYF
TGTGCCAGCAGTTTTATGGGAGATACGCAGTATTTT
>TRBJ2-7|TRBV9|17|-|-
CASSSPTEGTRPYEQYF
TGTGCCAGCAGCTCTCCGACCGAGGGGACAAGACCTTACGAGCAGTACTTC
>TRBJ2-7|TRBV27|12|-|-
CASFDTHYEQYF
TGTGCCAGCTTCGACACCCACTACGAGCAGTACTTC
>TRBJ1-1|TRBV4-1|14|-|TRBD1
CASSPGQGIPEAFF
TGCGCCAGCAGCCCGGGACAGGGTATCCCTGAAGCTTTCTTT
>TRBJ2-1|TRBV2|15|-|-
CASSEDGIGVNEQFF
TGTGCCAGCAGTGAGGACGGGATTGGGGTGAATGAGCAGTTCTTC
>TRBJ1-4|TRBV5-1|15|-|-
CASSLDGATNEKLFF
TGCGCCAGCAGCTTGGACGGTGCAACTAATGAAAAACTGTTTTTT
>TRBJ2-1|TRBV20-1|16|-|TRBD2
CSAIGHTSGSINEQFF
TGCAGTGCTATAGGGCATACTAGCGGGAGTATCAATGAGCAGTTCTTC
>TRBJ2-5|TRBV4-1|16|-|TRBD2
CASSQVASGRTETQYF
TGCGCCAGCAGCCAAGTAGCTAGCGGGAGAACAGAGACCCAGTACTTC
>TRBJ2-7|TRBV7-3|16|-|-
CASSPIGTALTYEQYF
TGTGCCAGCAGCCCCATAGGTACAGCCTTAACCTACGAGCAGTACTTC
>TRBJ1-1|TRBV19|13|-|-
CASRKGQPAEAFF
TGTGCCAGTAGAAAGGGTCAGCCCGCTGAAGCTTTCTTT
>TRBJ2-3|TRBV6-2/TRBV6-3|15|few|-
CASSYAVAATDTQYF
TGTGCCAGCAGTTACGCTGTAGCGGCCACAGATACGCAGTATTTT